This T cell receptor (beta chain) was found in a study of T cell responses to AZD1222 COVID-19 vaccine. Study-level findings and limits: Females made up more of the donors, who were largely white British, and clonal diversity may have come out too low. Nearly half of spike-specific TCRs reportedly go after variant regions that carry no mutations. After the peak T cell response, and only then, were repertoires sampled.

Germline-derived CDR1 and CDR2 are MDHEN and SYDVKM. The CDR3 is 14 residues long. J was trimmed by 8 bases and V by 5 bases; bases with no gene match: 9. The protocol was immunoSEQ multiplex PCR, while the TCRdb copy is restricted to in-frame clones and leaves out a portion. The sample yields over 100,000 clones, over 75% seen once. Concerning this clone: Antigen specificity is unknown.

The input for sequencing was peripheral blood, taken on day 0 of MenACWY control vaccination. The chain couples TRBV28 to TRBJ2-1, with TRBD1 identical over 7 bases. The sequence came from an adult in good health. The CDR3 reads CASSRGHSRDEQFF. The CDR3 nucleotides read TGTGCCAGCAGTAGGGGGCATTCGCGGGATGAGCAGTTCTTC.